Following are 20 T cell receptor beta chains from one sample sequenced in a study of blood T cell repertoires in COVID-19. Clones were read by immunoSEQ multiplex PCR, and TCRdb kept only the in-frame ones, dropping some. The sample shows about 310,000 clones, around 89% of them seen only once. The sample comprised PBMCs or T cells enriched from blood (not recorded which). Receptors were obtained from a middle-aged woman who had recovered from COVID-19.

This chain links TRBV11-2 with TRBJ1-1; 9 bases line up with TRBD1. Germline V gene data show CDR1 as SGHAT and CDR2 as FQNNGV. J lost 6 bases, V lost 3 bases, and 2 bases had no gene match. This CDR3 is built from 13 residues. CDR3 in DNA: TGTGCCAGCAGCTTTGGACAGGGGCCTGAAGCTTTCTTT. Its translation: CASSFGQGPEAFF.

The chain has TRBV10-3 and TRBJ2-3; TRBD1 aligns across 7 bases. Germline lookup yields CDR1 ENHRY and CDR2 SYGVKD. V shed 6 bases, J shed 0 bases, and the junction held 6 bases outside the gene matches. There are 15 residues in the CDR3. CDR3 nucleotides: TGTGCCATCAGCCCGGGACAGACTAGCACAGATACGCAGTATTTT. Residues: CAISPGQTSTDTQYF.

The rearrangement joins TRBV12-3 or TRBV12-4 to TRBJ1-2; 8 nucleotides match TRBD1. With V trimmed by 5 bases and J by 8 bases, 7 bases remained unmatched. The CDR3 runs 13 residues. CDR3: CASSGGTGRGYTF. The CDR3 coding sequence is TGTGCCAGCAGTGGTGGGACAGGACGGGGCTACACCTTC.

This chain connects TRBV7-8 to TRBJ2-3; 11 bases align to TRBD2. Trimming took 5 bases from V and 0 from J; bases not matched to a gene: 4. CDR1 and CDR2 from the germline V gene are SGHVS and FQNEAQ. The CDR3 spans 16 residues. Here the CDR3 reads CASSPWTSGSTDTQYF. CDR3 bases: TGTGCCAGCAGCCCCTGGACTAGCGGGAGCACAGATACGCAGTATTTT.

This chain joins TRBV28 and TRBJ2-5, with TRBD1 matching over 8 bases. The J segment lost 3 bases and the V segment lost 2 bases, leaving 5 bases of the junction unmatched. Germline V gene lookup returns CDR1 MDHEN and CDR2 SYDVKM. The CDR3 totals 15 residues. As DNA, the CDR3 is TGTGCCAGCAGTTTAAGGGGGACAGGTGAAGAGACCCAGTACTTC. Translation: CASSLRGTGEETQYF.

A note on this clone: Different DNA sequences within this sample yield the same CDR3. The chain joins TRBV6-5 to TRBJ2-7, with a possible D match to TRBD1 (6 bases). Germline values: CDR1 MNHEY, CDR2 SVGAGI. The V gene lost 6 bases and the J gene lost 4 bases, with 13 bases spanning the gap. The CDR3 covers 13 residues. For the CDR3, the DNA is TGTGCCAGCAGGTCGACAGGTTCTTACGAGCAGTACTTC. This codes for CASRSTGSYEQYF.

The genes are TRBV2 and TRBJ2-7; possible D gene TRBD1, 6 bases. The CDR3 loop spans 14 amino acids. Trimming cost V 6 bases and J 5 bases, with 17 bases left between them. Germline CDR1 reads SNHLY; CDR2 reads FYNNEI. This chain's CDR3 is CASSHPQGRNEQYF. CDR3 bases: TGTGCCAGCAGCCACCCACAGGGACGGAACGAGCAGTACTTC.

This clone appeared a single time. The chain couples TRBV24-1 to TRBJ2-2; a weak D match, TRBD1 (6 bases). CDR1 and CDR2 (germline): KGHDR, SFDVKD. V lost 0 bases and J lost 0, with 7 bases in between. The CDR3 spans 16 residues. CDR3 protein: CATSDLKGANTGELFF. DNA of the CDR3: TGTGCCACCAGTGATTTGAAGGGGGCGAACACCGGGGAGCTGTTTTTT.

The CDR3 DNA follows: TGTGCCAGCACCCTGGGGGCAGGGAATCAGCCCCAGCATTTT. This codes for CASTLGAGNQPQHF. This chain joins TRBV3-1 (or the pseudogene TRBV3-2) and TRBJ1-5; TRBD1 is a possible D gene (6 bases). The CDR3 is 14 amino acids. V was trimmed by 7 bases and J by 4 bases, leaving 14 bases between them. The germline gives CDR1 LGHDT, CDR2 YNNKEL (reference sequence).

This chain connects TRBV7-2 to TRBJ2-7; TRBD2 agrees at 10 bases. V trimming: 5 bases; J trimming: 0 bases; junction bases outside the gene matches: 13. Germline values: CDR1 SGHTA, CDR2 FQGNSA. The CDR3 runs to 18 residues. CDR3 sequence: CASSPGLAGGVFSYEQYF. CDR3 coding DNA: TGTGCCAGCAGCCCCGGGTTAGCGGGAGGCGTTTTCTCCTACGAGCAGTACTTC. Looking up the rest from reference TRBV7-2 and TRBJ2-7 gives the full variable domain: GAGVSQSPSNKVTEKGKDVELRCDPISGHTALYWYRQSLGQGLEFLIYFQGNSAPDKSGLPSDRFSAERTGGSVSTLTIQRTQQEDSAVYLCASSPGLAGGVFSYEQYFGPGTRLTVT.

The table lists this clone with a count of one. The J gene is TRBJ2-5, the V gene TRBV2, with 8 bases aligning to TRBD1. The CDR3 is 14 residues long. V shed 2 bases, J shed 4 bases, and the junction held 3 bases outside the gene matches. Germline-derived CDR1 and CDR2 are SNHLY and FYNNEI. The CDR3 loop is CASSETGGGETQYF. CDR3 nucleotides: TGTGCCAGCAGTGAAACAGGGGGAGGAGAGACCCAGTACTTC.

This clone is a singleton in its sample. The CDR3 nucleotides read TGTGCCAGCAGCTTCCAGACCCCGCTAGCCGAGCAGTACTTC. As protein: CASSFQTPLAEQYF. The genes are TRBV11-2 and TRBJ2-7, with D possibly matching TRBD2 (5 bases). The CDR3 is made up of 14 amino acids. Germline CDR1 reads SGHAT; CDR2 reads FQNNGV. Deletions cut 3 bases from V and 6 bases from J, with 15 bases between.

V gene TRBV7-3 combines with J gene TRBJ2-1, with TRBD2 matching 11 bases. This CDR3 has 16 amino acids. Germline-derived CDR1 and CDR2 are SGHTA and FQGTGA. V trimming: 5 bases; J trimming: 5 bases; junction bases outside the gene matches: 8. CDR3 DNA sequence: TGTGCCAGCAGCCCAGAAGGGACTAGCGGCCACAATGAGCAGTTCTTC. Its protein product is CASSPEGTSGHNEQFF.

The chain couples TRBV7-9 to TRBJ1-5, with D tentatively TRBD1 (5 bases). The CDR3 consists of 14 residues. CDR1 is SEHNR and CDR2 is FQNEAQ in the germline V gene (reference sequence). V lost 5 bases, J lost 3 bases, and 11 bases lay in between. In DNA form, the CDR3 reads TGTGCCAGCAGCCTAGGGGCACCCAATCAGCCCCAGCATTTT. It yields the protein CASSLGAPNQPQHF.

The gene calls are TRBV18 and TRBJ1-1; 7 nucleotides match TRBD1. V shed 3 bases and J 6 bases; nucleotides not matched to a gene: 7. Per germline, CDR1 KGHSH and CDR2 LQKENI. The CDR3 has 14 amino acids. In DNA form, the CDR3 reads TGTGCCAGCTCACCGAAGGAGCAGGGGGCTGAAGCTTTCTTT. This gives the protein CASSPKEQGAEAFF.

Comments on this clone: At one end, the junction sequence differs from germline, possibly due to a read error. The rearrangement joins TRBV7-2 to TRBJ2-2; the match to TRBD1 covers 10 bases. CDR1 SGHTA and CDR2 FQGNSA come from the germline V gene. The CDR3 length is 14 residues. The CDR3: CASRGTGETGELFF. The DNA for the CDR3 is TGTGCTAGCAGAGGGACAGGGGAGACCGGGGAGCTGTTTTTT.

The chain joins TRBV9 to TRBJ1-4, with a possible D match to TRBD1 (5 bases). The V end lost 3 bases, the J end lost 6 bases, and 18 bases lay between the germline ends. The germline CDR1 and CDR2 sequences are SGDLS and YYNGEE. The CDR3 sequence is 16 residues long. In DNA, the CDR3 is TGTGCCAGCAGCGCCAGTGTGGGGGGATCCTATGAAAAACTGTTTTTT. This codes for CASSASVGGSYEKLFF.

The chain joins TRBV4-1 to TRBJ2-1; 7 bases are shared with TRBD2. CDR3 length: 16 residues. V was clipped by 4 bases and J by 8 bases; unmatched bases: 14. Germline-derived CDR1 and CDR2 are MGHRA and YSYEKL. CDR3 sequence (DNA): TGCGCCAGCAGCCCGTATCCCAGCGGGAAAAAGGATGAGCAGTTCTTC. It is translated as CASSPYPSGKKDEQFF.

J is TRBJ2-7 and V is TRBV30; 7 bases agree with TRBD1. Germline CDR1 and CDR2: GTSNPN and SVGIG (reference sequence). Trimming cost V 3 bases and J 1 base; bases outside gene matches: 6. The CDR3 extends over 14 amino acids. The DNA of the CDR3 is TGTGCCTGGAGGGAGCCGGGACAGTCCTACGAGCAGTACTTC. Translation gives CAWREPGQSYEQYF.

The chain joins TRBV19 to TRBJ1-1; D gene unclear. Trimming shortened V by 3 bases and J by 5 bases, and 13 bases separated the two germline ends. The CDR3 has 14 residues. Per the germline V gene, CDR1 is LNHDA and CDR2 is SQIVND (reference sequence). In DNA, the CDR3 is TGTGCCAGTAGTATGCGAGCAGGAACGACTGAAGCTTTCTTT. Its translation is CASSMRAGTTEAFF.